This T cell receptor (beta chain) is drawn from a study of CD8+ T cells in alopecia areata. Germline lookup yields CDR1 SGHDN and CDR2 FVKESK. The germline V and J ends were trimmed by 4 bases and 5 bases, with 17 bases remaining between them. The CDR3 is 16 amino acids. Notes on this clone: What it binds is unknown.

The treatment here: oral pan-JAK inhibitor, 5-10 mg twice daily. Points from the study as a whole: Sequencing of scalp samples also includes resident alphabeta T cells from normal skin.

Reverse transcription of extracted RNA yielded cDNA, which provided the sequencing template. The assay was immunoSEQ multiplex PCR, and TCRdb's table has in-frame clones only and misses some. The sample carries about 190,000 clones, more than 55% recorded once. Here the sequenced sample was CD4+ T cells sorted from blood, taken around week 50, from a patient treated with tofacitinib. This chain joins TRBV14 and TRBJ1-4; perhaps TRBD1 as D (5 bases). The TCR sequence derives from a human donor with alopecia areata. The CDR3 DNA reads as TGTGCCAGCAGCCCTCTAACCGGGACGGGGAATGAAAAACTGTTTTTT. It is translated as CASSPLTGTGNEKLFF.